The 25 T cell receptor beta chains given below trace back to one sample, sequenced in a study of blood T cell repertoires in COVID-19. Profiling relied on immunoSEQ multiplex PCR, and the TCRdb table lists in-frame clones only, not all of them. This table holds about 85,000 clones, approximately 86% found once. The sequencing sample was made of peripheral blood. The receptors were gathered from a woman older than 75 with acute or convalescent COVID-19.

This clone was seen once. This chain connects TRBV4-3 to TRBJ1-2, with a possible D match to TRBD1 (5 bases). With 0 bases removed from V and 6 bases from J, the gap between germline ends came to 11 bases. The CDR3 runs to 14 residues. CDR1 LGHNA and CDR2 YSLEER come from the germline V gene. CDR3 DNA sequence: TGCGCCAGCAGCCAAGATTCAGGGAAGGATGGCTACACCTTC. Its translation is CASSQDSGKDGYTF.

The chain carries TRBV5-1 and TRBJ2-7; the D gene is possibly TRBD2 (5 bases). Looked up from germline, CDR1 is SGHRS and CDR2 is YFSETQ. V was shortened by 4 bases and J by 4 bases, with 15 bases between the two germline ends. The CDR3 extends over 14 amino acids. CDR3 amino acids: CASSHPGSPYEQYF. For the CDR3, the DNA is TGCGCCAGCAGCCATCCGGGGTCCCCGTACGAGCAGTACTTC.

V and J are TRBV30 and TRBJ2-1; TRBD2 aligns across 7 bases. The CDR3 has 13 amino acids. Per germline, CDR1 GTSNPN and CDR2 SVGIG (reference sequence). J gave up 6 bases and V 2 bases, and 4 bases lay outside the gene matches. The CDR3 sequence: CAWSRSGGNEQFF. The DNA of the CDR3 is TGTGCCTGGAGTCGTTCGGGGGGCAATGAGCAGTTCTTC.

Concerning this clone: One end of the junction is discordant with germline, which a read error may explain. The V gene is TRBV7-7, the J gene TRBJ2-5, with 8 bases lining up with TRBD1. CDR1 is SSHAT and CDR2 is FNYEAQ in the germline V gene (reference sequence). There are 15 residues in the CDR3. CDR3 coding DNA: TGTGCTAGCAGCTCCTTCACAGGGGGAGAGGAGACCCAGTACTTC. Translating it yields CASSSFTGGEETQYF.

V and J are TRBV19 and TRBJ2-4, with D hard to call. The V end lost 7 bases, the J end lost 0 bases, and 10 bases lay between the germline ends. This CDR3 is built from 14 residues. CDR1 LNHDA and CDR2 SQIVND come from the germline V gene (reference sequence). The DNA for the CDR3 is TGTGCCAGTACCCCGACGGGAGCCAAAAACATTCAGTACTTC. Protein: CASTPTGAKNIQYF.

The CDR3 bases are TGTGCCAGCAGCTCAGGCGGGACAGGGGAGCATGGCTACACCTTC. This codes for CASSSGGTGEHGYTF. The V gene is TRBV5-4, the J gene TRBJ1-2; 10 bases align to TRBD1. The CDR3 has 15 residues. J lost 6 bases, V lost 3 bases, and 8 bases had no gene match. Germline V lookup: CDR1 SGHNT, CDR2 YYREEE (reference sequence).

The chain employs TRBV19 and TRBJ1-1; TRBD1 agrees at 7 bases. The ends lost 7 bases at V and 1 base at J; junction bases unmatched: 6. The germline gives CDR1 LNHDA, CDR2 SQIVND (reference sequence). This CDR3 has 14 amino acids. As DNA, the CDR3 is TGTGCCAGTAAGGGATGGACAGGGAACACTGAAGCTTTCTTT. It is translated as CASKGWTGNTEAFF. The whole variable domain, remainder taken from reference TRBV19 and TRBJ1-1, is DGGITQSPKYLFRKEGQNVTLSCEQNLNHDAMYWYRQDPGQGLRLIYYSQIVNDFQKGDIAEGYSVSREKKESFPLTVTSAQKNPTAFYLCASKGWTGNTEAFFGQGTRLTVV.

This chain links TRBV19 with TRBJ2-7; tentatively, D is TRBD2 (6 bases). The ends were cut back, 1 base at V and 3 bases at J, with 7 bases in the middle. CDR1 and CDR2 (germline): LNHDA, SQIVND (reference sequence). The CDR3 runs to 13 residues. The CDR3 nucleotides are TGTGCCAGTAGTATAGCGGGAGTCTACGAGCAGTACTTC. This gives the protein CASSIAGVYEQYF.

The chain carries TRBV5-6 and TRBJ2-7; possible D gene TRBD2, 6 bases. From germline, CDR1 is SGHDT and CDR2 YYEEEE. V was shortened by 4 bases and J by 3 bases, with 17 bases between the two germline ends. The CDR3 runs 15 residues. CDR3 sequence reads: CASSLRGGVYYEQYF. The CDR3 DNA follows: TGTGCCAGCAGCCTGCGGGGCGGGGTTTACTACGAGCAGTACTTC.

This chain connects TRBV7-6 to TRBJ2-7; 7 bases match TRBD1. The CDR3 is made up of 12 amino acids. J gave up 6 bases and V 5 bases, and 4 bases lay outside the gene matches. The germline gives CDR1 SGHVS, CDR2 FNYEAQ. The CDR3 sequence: CASSANRGEQYF. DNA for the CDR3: TGTGCCAGCAGCGCCAACAGGGGCGAGCAGTACTTC.

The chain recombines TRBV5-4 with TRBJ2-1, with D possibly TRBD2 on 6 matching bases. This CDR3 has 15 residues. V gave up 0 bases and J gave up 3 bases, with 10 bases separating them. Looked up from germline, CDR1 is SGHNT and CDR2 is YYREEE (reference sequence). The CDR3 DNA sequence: TGTGCCAGCAGCTTGGCTGGGGGACTCTACAATGAGCAGTTCTTC. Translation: CASSLAGGLYNEQFF.

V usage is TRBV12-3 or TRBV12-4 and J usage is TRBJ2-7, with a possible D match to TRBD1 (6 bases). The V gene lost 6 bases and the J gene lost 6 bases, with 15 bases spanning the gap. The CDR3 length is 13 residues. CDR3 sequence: CASSLLLQGEQYF. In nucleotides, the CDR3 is TGTGCCAGCAGCCTTCTTTTACAGGGCGAGCAGTACTTC.

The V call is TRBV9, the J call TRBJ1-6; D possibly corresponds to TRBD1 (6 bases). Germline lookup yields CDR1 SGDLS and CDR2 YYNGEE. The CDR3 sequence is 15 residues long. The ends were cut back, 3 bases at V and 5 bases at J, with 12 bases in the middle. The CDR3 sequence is CASSGRGRHNSPLHF. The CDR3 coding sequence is TGTGCCAGCAGCGGCAGGGGACGGCATAATTCACCCCTCCACTTT. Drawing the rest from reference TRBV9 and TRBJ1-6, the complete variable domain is DSGVTQTPKHLITATGQRVTLRCSPRSGDLSVYWYQQSLDQGLQFLIQYYNGEERAKGNILERFSAQQFPDLHSELNLSSLELGDSALYFCASSGRGRHNSPLHFGNGTRLTVT.

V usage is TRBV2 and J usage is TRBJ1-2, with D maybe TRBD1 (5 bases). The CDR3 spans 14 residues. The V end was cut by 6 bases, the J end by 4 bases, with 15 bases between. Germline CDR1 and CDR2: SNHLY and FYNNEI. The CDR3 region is CASRGGSYSYGYTF. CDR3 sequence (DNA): TGTGCCAGCAGGGGGGGGTCGTATAGCTATGGCTACACCTTC.

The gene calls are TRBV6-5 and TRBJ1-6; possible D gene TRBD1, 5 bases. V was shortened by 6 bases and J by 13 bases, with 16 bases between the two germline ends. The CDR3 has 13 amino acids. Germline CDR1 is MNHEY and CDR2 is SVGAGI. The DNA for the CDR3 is TGTGCCAGCAGCCCGAGGGACTCTTCCCCCCTCCACTTT. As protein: CASSPRDSSPLHF.

In DNA, the CDR3 is TGTGCCACCAGCAGCTCGGGACAGGGAGCATCTTTCTTT. It translates to CATSSSGQGASFF. The genes are TRBV15 and TRBJ1-1; 9 nucleotides match TRBD1. CDR1 LNHNV and CDR2 YYDKDF come from the germline V gene (reference sequence). The CDR3 consists of 13 residues. Germline trimming cut 3 bases from V and 12 bases from J; bases unmatched to any gene: 8.

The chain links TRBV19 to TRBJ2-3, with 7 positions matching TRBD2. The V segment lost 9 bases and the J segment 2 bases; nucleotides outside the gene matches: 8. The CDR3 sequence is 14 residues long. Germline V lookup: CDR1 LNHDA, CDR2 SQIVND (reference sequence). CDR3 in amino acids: CASKASGNTDTQYF. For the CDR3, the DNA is TGTGCCAGCAAAGCGAGCGGGAACACAGATACGCAGTATTTT.

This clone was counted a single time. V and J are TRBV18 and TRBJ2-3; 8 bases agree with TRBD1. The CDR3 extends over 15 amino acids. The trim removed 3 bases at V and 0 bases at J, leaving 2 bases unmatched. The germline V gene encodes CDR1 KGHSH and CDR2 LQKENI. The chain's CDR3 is CASSPRQGSTDTQYF. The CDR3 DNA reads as TGTGCCAGCTCACCCAGACAGGGGAGCACAGATACGCAGTATTTT.

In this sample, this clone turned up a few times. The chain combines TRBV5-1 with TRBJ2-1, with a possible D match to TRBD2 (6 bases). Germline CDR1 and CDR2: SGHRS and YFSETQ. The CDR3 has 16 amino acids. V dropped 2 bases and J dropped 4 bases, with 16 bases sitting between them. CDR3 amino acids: CASSLPGTGLYNEQFF. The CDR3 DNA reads TGCGCCAGCAGCTTACCCGGGACGGGACTTTACAATGAGCAGTTCTTC.

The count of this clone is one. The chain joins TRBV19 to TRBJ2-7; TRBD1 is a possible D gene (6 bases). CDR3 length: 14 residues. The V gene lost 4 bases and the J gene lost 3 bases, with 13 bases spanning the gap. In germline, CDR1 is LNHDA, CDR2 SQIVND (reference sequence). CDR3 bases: TGTGCCAGTAGTAAAACCGGACAGCGCTACGAGCAGTACTTC. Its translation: CASSKTGQRYEQYF.

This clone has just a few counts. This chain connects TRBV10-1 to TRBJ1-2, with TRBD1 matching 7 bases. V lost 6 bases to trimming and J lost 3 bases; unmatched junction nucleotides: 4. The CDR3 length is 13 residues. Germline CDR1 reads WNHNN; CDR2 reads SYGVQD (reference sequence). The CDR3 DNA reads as TGCGCCAGCAGCAGAGACAGGGACTATGGCTACACCTTC. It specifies CASSRDRDYGYTF.

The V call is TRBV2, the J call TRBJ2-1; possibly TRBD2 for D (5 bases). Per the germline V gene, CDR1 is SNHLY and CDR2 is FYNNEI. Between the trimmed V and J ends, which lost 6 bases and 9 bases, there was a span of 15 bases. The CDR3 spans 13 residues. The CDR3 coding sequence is TGTGCCAGCAGCGCCGGACCCCGGGGTGAGCAGTTCTTC. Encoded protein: CASSAGPRGEQFF.

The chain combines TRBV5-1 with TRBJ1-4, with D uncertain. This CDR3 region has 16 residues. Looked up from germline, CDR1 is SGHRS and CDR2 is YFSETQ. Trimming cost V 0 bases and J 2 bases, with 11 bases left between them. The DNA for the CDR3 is TGCGCCAGCAGCTTGGGAGGGTTTTCGACTAATGAAAAACTGTTTTTT. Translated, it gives CASSLGGFSTNEKLFF.

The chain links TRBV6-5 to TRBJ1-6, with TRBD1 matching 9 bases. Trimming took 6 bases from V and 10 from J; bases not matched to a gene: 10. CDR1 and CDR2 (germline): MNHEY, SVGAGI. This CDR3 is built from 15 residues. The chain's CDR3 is CASSTGQGRGSPLHF. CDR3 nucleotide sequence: TGTGCCAGCAGCACAGGACAGGGGAGAGGATCACCCCTCCACTTT.

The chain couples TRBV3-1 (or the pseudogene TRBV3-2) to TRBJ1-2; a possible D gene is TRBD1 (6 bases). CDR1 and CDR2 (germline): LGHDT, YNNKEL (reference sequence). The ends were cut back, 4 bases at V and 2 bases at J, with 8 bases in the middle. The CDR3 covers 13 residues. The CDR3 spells CASSPRGNYGYTF. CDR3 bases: TGTGCCAGCAGCCCGAGGGGGAACTATGGCTACACCTTC.